A selection of T cell receptor beta chains follows, all from one sample in a study of preoperative IRX-2 immunotherapy in early breast cancer. This table comes from immunoSEQ multiplex PCR, and its TCRdb copy is limited to in-frame clones, with some not included. The repertoire includes some 30,000 clones, around 87% of them detected once, and around a tenth sits in the top ten. Sample acquisition took place from a patient treated with IRX-2 immunotherapy. The receptors were sampled from a human donor with breast cancer. The CDR3 runs from the conserved cysteine through the conserved F or W. D genes are given only for firm matches. Only part of the rows carry a size: once, few, many, or a class if the clone is expanded.

TRBJ2-1,.,TRBV18,.,CASSRDSIVDEQFF,TGTGCCAGCTCCCGGGACTCAATTGTCGATGAGCAGTTCTTC
TRBJ2-3,.,TRBV10-3,TRBD2,CAISTGGVGTDTQYF,TGTGCCATCAGTACGGGAGGGGTTGGCACAGATACGCAGTATTTT
TRBJ2-7,.,TRBV10-2,.,CASKQITYEQYF,TGCGCCAGCAAACAGATAACCTACGAGCAGTACTTC
TRBJ2-7,.,TRBV28,.,CASSFGGYYEQYF,TGTGCCAGCAGTTTCGGCGGATACTACGAGCAGTACTTC
TRBJ1-5,.,TRBV7-2,.,CASSLSRRDNQPQHF,TGTGCCAGCAGCTTGTCGCGCAGGGACAATCAGCCCCAGCATTTT
TRBJ1-4,.,TRBV15,.,CATSRTIGQDNEKLFF,TGTGCCACCAGCAGAACCATCGGACAAGATAATGAAAAACTGTTTTTT
TRBJ1-1,.,TRBV27,.,CASSPQGKAEAFF,TGTGCCAGCAGTCCCCAGGGGAAGGCTGAAGCTTTCTTT
TRBJ2-7,.,TRBV5-4,.,CASSWDDYEQYF,TGTGCCAGCAGCTGGGATGACTACGAGCAGTACTTC
TRBJ1-4,.,TRBV6-1,TRBD1,CASETGGEKLFF,TGTGCCAGCGAAACAGGGGGCGAGAAACTGTTTTTT
TRBJ1-5,large,TRBV6-1,.,CASTLRAALGQPQHF,TGTGCCAGCACCCTAAGGGCTGCCCTTGGACAGCCCCAGCATTTT
TRBJ2-1,.,TRBV12-5,TRBD2,CASAPNSGRNEQFF,TGTGCTAGTGCCCCGAATAGCGGGAGGAATGAGCAGTTCTTC
TRBJ1-2,once,TRBV7-2,TRBD1,CASSLGEGQYYGYTF,TGTGCCAGCAGCTTAGGAGAGGGACAGTACTATGGCTACACCTTC
TRBJ2-1,.,TRBV19,.,CASSVDSSYNEQFF,TGTGCCAGTAGTGTGGACAGCTCCTACAATGAGCAGTTCTTC
TRBJ2-3,once,TRBV5-1,TRBD2,CASSLANGRGTDTQYF,TGCGCCAGCAGCTTGGCCAACGGGAGGGGCACAGATACGCAGTATTTT
TRBJ2-3,.,TRBV7-2,TRBD1,CASSLAGTVTDTQYF,TGTGCCAGCAGCTTAGCCGGGACAGTCACAGATACGCAGTATTTT
TRBJ2-4,.,TRBV10-2,.,CASSEQRANIQYF,TGCGCCAGCAGTGAGCAGAGGGCCAACATTCAGTACTTC
TRBJ2-1,.,TRBV6-5,TRBD1,CASSYGVQGAREQFF,TGTGCCAGCAGTTACGGGGTGCAGGGGGCGCGGGAGCAGTTCTTC
TRBJ1-2,.,TRBV2,.,CASSERQRLLYGYTF,TGTGCCAGCAGTGAACGACAGCGCCTGCTATATGGCTACACCTTC
TRBJ2-3,few,TRBV5-1,.,CASSLLGTGPSTDTQYF,TGCGCCAGCAGCTTGCTCGGGACGGGACCGAGCACAGATACGCAGTATTTT
TRBJ1-1,.,TRBV19,.,CASSNRSGITEAFF,TGTGCCAGTAGTAATCGATCAGGGATCACTGAAGCTTTCTTT
TRBJ2-1,.,TRBV7-6,TRBD2,CASSLAGLVPYNEQFF,TGTGCCAGCAGCTTAGCGGGACTAGTCCCCTACAATGAGCAGTTCTTC
TRBJ2-4,once,TRBV18,.,CASSPGGMNIQYF,TGTGCCAGCTCACCAGGGGGGATGAACATTCAGTACTTC
TRBJ2-5,once,TRBV11-2,TRBD1,CASSPTPTGGSETQYF,TGTGCCAGCAGCCCGACCCCCACAGGGGGATCGGAGACCCAGTACTTC